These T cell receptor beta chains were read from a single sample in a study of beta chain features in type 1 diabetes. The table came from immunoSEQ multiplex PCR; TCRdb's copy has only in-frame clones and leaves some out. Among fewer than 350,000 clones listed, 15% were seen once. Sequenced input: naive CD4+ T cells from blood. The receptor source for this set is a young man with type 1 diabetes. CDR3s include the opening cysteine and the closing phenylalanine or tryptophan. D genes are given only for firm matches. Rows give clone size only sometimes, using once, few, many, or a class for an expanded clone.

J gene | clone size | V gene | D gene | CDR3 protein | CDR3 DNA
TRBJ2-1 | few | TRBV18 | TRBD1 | CASRRAGQGAGEQFF | TGTGCCAGCCGGCGCGCGGGACAGGGGGCTGGTGAGCAGTTCTTC
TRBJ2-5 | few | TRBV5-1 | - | CASSLHRGSQETQYF | TGCGCCAGCAGCTTGCATAGGGGAAGTCAAGAGACCCAGTACTTC
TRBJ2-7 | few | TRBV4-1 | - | CASSPLPKPYSYEQYF | TGCGCCAGCAGCCCCCTACCGAAGCCTTACTCCTACGAGCAGTACTTC
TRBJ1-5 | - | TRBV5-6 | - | CASATGGLGNQPQHF | TGTGCCTCCGCAACCGGGGGGCTTGGCAATCAGCCCCAGCATTTT
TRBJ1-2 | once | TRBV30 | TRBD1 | CAWSGRQGAKNYGYTF | TGTGCCTGGAGTGGGAGACAGGGGGCCAAGAACTATGGCTACACCTTC
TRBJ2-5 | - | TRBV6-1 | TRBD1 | CAMTGGVQETQYF | TGTGCCATGACAGGGGGAGTCCAAGAGACCCAGTACTTC
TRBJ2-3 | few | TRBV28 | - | CASTEAVETQYF | TGTGCCAGCACGGAGGCGGTCGAGACGCAGTATTTT
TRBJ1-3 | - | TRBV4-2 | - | CASSQEVAGFTIYF | TGTGCCAGCAGCCAAGAGGTTGCGGGTTTCACCATATATTTT
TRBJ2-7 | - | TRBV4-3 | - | CASSQDSQGYEQYF | TGCGCCAGCAGCCAAGATTCCCAGGGCTACGAGCAGTACTTC
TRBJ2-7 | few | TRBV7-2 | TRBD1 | CASSWTGQRPSLYEQYF | TGTGCCAGCAGCTGGACAGGGCAGCGTCCTTCTCTCTACGAGCAGTACTTC